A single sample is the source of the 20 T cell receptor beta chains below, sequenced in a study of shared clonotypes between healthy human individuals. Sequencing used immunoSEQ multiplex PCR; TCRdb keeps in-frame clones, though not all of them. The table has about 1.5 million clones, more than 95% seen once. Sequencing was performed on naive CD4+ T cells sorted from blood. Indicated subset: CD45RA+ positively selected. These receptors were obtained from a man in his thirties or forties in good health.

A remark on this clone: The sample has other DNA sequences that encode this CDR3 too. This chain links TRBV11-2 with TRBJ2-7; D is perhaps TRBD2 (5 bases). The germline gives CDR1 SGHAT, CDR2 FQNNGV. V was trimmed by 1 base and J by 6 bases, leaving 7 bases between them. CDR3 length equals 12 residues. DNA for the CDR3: TGTGCCAGCAGCTTAGGAGGGATCGAGCAGTACTTC. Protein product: CASSLGGIEQYF.

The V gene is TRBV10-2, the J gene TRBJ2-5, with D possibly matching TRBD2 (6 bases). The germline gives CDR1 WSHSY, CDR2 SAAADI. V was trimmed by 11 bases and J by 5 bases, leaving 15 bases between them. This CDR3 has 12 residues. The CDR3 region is CAGGPGFETQYF. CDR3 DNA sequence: TGCGCCGGAGGGCCCGGTTTTGAGACCCAGTACTTC.

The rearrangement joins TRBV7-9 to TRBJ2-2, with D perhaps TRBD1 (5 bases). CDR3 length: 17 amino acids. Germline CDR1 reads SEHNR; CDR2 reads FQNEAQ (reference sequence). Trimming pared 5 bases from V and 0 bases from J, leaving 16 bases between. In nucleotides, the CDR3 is TGTGCCAGCAGCCTAAGTCAGGGTCTAGCGAACACCGGGGAGCTGTTTTTT. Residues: CASSLSQGLANTGELFF.

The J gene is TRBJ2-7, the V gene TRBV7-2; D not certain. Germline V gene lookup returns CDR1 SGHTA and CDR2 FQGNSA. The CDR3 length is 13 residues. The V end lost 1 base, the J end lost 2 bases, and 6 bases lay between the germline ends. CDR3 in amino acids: CASSLGVAYEQYF. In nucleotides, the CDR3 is TGTGCCAGCAGCTTAGGGGTGGCCTACGAGCAGTACTTC.

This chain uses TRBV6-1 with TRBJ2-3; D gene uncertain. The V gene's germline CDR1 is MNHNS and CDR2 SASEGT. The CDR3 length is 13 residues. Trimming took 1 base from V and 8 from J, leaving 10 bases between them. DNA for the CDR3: TGTGCCAGCAGTGAAGACCCCGCAATTACGCAGTATTTT. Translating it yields CASSEDPAITQYF.

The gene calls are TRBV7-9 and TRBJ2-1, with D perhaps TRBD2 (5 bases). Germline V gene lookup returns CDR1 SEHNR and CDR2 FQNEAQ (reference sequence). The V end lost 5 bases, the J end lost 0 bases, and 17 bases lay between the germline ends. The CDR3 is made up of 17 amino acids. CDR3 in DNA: TGTGCCAGCAGCCCCCGGACTCGGTTTAGCTCCTACAATGAGCAGTTCTTC. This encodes CASSPRTRFSSYNEQFF.

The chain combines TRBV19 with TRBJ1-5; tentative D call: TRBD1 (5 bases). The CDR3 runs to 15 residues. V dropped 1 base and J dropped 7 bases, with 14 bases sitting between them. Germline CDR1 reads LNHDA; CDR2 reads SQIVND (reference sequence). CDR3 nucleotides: TGTGCCAGTAGTATAGCGGGCGGGGGACCCCAGCCCCAGCATTTT. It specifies CASSIAGGGPQPQHF.

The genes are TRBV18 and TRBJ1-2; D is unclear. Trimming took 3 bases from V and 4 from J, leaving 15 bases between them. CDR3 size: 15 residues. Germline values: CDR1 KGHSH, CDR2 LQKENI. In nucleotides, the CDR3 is TGTGCCAGCTCACCGCCCCAGACCCTATTCTATGGCTACACCTTC. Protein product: CASSPPQTLFYGYTF. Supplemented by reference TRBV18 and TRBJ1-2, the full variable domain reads NAGVMQNPRHLVRRRGQEARLRCSPMKGHSHVYWYRQLPEEGLKFMVYLQKENIIDESGMPKERFSAEFPKEGPSILRIQQVVRGDSAAYFCASSPPQTLFYGYTFGSGTRLTVV.

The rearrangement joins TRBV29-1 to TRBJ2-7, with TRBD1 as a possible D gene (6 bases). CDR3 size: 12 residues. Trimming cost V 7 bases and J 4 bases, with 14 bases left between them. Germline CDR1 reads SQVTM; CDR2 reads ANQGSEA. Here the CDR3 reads CSAGQTLYEQYF. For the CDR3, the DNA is TGCAGCGCCGGACAGACTCTTTACGAGCAGTACTTC.

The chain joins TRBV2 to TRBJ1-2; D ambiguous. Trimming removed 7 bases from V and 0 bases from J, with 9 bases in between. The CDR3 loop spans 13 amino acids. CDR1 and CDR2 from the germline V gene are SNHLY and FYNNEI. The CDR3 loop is CASITGANYGYTF. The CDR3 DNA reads TGTGCCAGCATTACCGGAGCTAACTATGGCTACACCTTC.

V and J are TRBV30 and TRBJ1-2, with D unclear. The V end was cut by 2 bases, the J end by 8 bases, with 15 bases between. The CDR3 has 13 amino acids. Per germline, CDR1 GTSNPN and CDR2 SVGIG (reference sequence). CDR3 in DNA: TGTGCCTGGAGTCGCAGATCCGGCTGGGGCTACACCTTC. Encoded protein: CAWSRRSGWGYTF.

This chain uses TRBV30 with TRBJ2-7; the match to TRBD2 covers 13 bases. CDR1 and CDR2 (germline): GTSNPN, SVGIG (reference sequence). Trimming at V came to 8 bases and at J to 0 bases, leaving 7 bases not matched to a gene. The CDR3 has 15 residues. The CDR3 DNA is TGTGCCACAAACCGACTAGCGGGAGGCTCCTACGAGCAGTACTTC. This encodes CATNRLAGGSYEQYF. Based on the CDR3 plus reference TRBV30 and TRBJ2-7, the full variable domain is SQTIHQWPATLVQPVGSPLSLECTVEGTSNPNLYWYRQAAGRGLQLLFYSVGIGQISSEVPQNLSASRPQDRQFILSSKKLLLSDSGFYLCATNRLAGGSYEQYFGPGTRLTVT.

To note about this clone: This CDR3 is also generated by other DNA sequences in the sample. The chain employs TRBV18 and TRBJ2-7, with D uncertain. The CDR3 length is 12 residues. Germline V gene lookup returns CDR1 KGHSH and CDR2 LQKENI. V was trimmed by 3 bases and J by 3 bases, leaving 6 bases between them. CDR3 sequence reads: CASSPGNYEQYF. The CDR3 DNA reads TGTGCCAGCTCACCCGGCAACTACGAGCAGTACTTC.

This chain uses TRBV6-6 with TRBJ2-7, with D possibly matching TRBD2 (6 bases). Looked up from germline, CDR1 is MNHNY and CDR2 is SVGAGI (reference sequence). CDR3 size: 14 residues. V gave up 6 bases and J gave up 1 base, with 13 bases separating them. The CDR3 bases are TGTGCCAGCAGATTAGCGGAACAGTCCTACGAGCAGTACTTC. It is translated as CASRLAEQSYEQYF.

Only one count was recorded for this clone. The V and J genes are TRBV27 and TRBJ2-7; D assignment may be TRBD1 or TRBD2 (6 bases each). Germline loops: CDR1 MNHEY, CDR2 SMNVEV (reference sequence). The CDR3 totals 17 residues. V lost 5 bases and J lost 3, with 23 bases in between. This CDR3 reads CASSLGFSRRGDYEQYF. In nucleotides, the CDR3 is TGTGCCAGCAGTCTAGGGTTCTCCCGGAGGGGGGACTACGAGCAGTACTTC.

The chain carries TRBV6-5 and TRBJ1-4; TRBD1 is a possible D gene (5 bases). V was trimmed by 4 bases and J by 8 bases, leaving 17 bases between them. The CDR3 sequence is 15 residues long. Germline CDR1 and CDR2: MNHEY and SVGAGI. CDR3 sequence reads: CASSSPGGVEEKLFF. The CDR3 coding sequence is TGTGCCAGCAGTTCCCCGGGAGGGGTGGAAGAAAAACTGTTTTTT.

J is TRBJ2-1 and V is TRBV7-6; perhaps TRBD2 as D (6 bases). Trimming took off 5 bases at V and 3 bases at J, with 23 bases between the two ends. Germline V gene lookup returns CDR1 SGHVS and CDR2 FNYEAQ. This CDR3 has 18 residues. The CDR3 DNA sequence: TGTGCCAGCAGCAATACGATAAATAGGCGGGACCGCTACAATGAGCAGTTCTTC. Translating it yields CASSNTINRRDRYNEQFF.

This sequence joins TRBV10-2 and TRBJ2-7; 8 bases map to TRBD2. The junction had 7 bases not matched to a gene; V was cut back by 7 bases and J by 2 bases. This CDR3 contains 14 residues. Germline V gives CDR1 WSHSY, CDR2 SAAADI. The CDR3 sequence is CASTLTSDPYEQYF. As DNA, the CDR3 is TGCGCCAGCACCCTGACTAGCGACCCCTACGAGCAGTACTTC.

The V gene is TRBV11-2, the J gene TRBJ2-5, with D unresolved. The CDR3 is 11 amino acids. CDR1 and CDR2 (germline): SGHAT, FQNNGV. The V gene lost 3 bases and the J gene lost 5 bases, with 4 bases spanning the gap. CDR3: CASSFTETQYF. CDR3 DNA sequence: TGTGCCAGCAGCTTTACGGAGACCCAGTACTTC. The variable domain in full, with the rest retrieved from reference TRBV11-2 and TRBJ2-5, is EAGVAQSPRYKIIEKRQSVAFWCNPISGHATLYWYQQILGQGPKLLIQFQNNGVVDDSQLPKDRFSAERLKGVDSTLKIQPAKLEDSAVYLCASSFTETQYFGPGTRLLVL.

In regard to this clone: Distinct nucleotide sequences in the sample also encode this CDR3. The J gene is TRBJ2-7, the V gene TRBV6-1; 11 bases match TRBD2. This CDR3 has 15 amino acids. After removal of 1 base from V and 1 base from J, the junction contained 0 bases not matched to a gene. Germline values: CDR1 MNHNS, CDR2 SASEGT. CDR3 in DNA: TGTGCCAGCAGTGAAGGACTAGCGGGGTCCTACGAGCAGTACTTC. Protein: CASSEGLAGSYEQYF.